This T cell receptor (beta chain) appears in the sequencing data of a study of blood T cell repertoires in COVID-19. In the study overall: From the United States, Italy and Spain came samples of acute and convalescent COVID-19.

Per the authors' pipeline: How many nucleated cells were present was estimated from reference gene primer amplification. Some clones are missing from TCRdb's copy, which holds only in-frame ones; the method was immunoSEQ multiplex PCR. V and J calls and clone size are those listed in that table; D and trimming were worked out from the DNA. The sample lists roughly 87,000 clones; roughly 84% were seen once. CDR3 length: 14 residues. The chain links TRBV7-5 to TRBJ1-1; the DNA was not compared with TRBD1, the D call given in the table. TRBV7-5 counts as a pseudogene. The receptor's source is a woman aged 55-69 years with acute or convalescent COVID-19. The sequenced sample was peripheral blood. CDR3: CARSRDRVNTEAFF. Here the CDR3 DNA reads TGTGCCAGAAGCCGGGACAGGGTGAACACTGAAGCTTTCTTT.